The table lists the clone carrying this T cell receptor (beta chain) with a few counts. Its antigen is not known. MiXCR was run by TCRdb on the 5' RACE reads, yielding one entry per CDR3 protein. Among 550,000 to 600,000 distinct CDR3 sequences listed, roughly a fifth were seen once. This specimen comes from a study of T-cell memory formation after mild COVID-19. Study at large: There were largely donor-specific TCR clusters.

The study's findings and limits: Contracting CD4+ clones sat mainly in CM and EM; CD8+ in EMRA.

V lost 5 bases to trimming and J lost 5 bases, with 21 bases between them. CDR1 and CDR2 from the germline V gene are MNHEY and SVGAGI. The CDR3 length is 17 residues. The TCR originated in an adult woman who had mild COVID-19 (a few samples of this study predate the infection). Cell type and time point are not known. The gene calls are TRBV6-5 and TRBJ2-2; possibly TRBD1 for D (5 bases). The sequenced material came from PBMCs or a T cell subset sorted from them (not recorded which). The CDR3 DNA reads as TGTGCCAGCAGTCCCATTCACAGGCCAAGGTGGACCGGGGAGCTGTTTTTT. It yields the protein CASSPIHRPRWTGELFF.